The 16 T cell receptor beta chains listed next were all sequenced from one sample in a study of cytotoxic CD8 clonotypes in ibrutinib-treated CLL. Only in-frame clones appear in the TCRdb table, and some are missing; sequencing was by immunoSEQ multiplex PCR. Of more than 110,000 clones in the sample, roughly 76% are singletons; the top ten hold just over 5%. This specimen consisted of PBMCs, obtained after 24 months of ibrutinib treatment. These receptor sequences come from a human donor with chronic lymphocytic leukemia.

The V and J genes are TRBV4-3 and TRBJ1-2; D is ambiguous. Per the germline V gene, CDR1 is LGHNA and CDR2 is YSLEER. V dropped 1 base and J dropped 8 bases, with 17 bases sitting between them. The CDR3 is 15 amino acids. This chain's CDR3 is CASSQGWQPTRGYTF. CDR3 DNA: TGCGCCAGCAGCCAAGGGTGGCAGCCTACCCGCGGCTACACCTTC.

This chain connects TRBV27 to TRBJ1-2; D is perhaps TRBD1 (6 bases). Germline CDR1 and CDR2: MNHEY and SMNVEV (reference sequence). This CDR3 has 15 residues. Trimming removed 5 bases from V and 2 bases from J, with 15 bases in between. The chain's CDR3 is CASSPRDTLNYGYTF. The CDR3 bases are TGTGCCAGCAGTCCACGGGACACCTTAAACTATGGCTACACCTTC.

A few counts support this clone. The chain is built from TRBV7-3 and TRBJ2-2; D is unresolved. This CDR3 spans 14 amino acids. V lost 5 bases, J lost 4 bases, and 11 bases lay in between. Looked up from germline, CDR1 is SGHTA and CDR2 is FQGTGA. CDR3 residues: CASSTDGTTGELFF. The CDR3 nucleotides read TGTGCCAGCAGCACAGACGGAACCACCGGGGAGCTGTTTTTT.

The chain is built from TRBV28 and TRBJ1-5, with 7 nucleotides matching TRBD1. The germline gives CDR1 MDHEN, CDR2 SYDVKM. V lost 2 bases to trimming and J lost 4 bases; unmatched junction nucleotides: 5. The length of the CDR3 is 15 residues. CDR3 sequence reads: CASSLVSGGNQPQHF. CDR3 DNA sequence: TGTGCCAGCAGTTTAGTGTCAGGGGGGAATCAGCCCCAGCATTTT.

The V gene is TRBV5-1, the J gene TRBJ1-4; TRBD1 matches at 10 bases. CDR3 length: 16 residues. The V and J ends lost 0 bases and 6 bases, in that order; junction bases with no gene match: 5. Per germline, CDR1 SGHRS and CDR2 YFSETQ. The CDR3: CASSLGLGQGYEKLFF. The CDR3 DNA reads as TGCGCCAGCAGCTTGGGGTTGGGACAGGGGTATGAAAAACTGTTTTTT.

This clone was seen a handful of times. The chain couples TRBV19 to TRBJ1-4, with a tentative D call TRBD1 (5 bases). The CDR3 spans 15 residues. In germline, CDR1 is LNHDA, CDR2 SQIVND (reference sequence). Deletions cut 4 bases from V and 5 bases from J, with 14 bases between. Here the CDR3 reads CASSTAGPQNEKLFF. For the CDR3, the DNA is TGTGCCAGTAGTACGGCGGGGCCCCAAAATGAAAAACTGTTTTTT.

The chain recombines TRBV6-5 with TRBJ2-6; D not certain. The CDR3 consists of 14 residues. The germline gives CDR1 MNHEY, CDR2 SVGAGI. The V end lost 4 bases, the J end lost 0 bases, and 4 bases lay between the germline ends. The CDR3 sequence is CASSSLSGANVLTF. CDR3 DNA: TGTGCCAGCAGTTCTCTCTCTGGGGCCAACGTCCTGACTTTC.

The DNA of the CDR3 is TGTGCCAGCAGCTTAGCTAGCGGCCACACCGGGGAGCTGTTTTTT. It codes for CASSLASGHTGELFF. This chain uses TRBV7-8 with TRBJ2-2; possibly TRBD2 for D (6 bases). The V gene's germline CDR1 is SGHVS and CDR2 FQNEAQ. Trimming shortened V by 0 bases and J by 3 bases, and 8 bases separated the two germline ends. The CDR3 is 15 amino acids. Full variable domain (missing parts from reference TRBV7-8 and TRBJ2-2): GAGVSQSPRYKVAKRGQDVALRCDPISGHVSLFWYQQALGQGPEFLTYFQNEAQLDKSGLPSDRFFAERPEGSVSTLKIQRTQQEDSAVYLCASSLASGHTGELFFGEGSRLTVL.

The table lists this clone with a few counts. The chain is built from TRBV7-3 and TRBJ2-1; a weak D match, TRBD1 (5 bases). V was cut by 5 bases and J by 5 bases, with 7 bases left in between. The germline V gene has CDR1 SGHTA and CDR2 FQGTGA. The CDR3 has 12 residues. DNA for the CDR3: TGTGCCAGCAGCCCAGGGAACAATGAGCAGTTCTTC. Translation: CASSPGNNEQFF. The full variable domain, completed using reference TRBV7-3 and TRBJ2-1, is GAGVSQTPSNKVTEKGKYVELRCDPISGHTALYWYRQSLGQGPEFLIYFQGTGAADDSGLPNDRFFAVRPEGSVSTLKIQRTERGDSAVYLCASSPGNNEQFFGPGTRLTVL.

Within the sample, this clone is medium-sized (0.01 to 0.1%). This CDR3 is CASSPSGRGTSPLHF. The CDR3 region has the DNA TGCGCCAGCAGCCCCTCCGGGAGGGGTACTTCACCCCTCCACTTT. The chain links TRBV4-3 to TRBJ1-6; TRBD1 is a possible D gene (5 bases). Trimming stripped 4 bases from V and 9 bases from J, with 16 bases between. The CDR3 has 15 residues. CDR1 is LGHNA and CDR2 is YSLEER in the germline V gene.

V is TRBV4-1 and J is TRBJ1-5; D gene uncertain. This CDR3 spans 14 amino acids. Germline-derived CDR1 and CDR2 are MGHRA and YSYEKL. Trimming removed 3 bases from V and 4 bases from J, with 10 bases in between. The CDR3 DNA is TGCGCCAGCAGCCACGGCACGGTGAATCAGCCCCAGCATTTT. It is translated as CASSHGTVNQPQHF.

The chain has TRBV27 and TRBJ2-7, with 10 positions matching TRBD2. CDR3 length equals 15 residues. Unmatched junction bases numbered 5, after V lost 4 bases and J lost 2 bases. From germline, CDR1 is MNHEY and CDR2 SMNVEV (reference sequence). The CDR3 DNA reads TGTGCCAGCAGTTCCCGAGCGGGAGGGCCCTACGAGCAGTACTTC. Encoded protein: CASSSRAGGPYEQYF.

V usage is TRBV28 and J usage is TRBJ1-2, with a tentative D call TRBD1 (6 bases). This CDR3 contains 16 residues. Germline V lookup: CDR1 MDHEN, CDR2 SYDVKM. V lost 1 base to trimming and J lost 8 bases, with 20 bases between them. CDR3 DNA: TGTGCCAGCAGTTTATACGCTCTCCGGGACACAGGAGGCTACACCTTC. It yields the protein CASSLYALRDTGGYTF.

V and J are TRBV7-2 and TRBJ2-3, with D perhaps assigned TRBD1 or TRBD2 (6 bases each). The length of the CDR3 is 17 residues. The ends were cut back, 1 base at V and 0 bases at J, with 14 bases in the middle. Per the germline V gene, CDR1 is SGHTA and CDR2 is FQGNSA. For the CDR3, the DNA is TGTGCCAGCAGCTTAGGAGGGGGGAGCCCCAGCACAGATACGCAGTATTTT. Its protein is CASSLGGGSPSTDTQYF.

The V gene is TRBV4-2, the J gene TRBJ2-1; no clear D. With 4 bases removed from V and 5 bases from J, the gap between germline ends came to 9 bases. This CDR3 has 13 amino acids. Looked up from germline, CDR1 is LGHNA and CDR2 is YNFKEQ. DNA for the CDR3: TGTGCCAGCAGCCCCGACTTAAACAATGAGCAGTTCTTC. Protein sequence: CASSPDLNNEQFF.

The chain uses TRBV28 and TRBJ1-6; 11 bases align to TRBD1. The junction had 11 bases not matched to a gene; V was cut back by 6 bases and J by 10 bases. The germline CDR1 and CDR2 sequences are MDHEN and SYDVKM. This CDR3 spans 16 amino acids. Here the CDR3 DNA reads TGTGCCAGCAGGTCGACCGGGACAGGGGGGAGGTCACCCCTCCACTTT. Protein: CASRSTGTGGRSPLHF.